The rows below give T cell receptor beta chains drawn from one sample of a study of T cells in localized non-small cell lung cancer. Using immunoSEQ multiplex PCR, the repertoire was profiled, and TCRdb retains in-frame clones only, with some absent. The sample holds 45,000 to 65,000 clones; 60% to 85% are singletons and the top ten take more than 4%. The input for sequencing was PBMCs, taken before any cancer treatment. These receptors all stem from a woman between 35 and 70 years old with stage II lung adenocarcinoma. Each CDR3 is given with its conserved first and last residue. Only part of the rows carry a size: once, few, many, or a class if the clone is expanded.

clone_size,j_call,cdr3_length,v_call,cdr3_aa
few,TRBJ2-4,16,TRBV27,CASSLSIGMAKNIQYF
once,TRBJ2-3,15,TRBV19,CASSGRQVATDTQYF
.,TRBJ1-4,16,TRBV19,CASSDMTAEVNEKLFF
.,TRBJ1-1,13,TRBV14,CASRGDGNTEAFF
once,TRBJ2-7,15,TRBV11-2,CASSLSSSPYYEQYF
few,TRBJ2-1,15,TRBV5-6,CASSLSGGPYNEQFF
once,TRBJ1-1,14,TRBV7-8,CASSLRGLGTEAFF
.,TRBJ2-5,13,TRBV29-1,CSVDFDSTETQYF
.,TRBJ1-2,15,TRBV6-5,CASSYSAGANYGYTF
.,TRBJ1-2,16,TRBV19,CASTLHRRGPNYGYTF
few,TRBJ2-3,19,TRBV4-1,CASSQVIARLAGDQDTQYF
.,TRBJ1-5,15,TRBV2,CASSSGTGDNQPQHF
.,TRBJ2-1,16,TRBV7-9,CASSFALAGSYNEQFF
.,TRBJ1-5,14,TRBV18,CASSQQGSNQPQHF
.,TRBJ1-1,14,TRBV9,CASSVQGANTEAFF
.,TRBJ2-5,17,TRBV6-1,CASSGLAGGTRGETQYF
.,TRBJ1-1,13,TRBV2,CASSASLNTEAFF